A single sample gave rise to the 31 T cell receptor beta chains below, sequenced in a study of Graves' ophthalmopathy and Graves' hyperthyroidism. RNA transcripts served as template for amplifying TCR beta CDR3 sequences. The first round was an RT-PCR with HTBI primers, and the second round was a multiplex PCR. TCRdb ran MiXCR on the multiplex PCR reads and lists one entry per CDR3 protein. The repertoire holds about 210,000 distinct CDR3 sequences, with just under 30% as singletons. The sample comprised peripheral blood. The source is a man between 45 and 60 years old with Graves' ophthalmopathy.

This clonotype was detected many times. The chain combines TRBV12-3 or TRBV12-4 with TRBJ2-3; the match to TRBD2 covers 9 bases. This CDR3 has 17 residues. After removal of 3 bases from V and 1 base from J, the junction contained 8 bases not matched to a gene. The CDR3 DNA reads TGTGCCAGCAGTTTCGAAACCACTAGCGGGCGCACAGATACGCAGTATTTT. Protein product: CASSFETTSGRTDTQYF.

Ten or more counts support this clonotype. The chain recombines TRBV6-2 or TRBV6-3 with TRBJ2-5; unclear D gene. The CDR3 is 13 amino acids. The V end was cut by 10 bases, the J end by 2 bases, with 14 bases between. Germline lookup yields CDR1 MNHEY and CDR2 SVGEGT. CDR3 in amino acids: CATLKGAQETQYF. The DNA for the CDR3 is TGTGCCACCTTGAAAGGAGCGCAAGAGACCCAGTACTTC.

This clonotype has ten or more counts. An end of the junction does not agree with germline; a read error may underlie this. The rearrangement links TRBV12-3 or TRBV12-4 to TRBJ2-7; TRBD1 might be the D (6 bases). This CDR3 has 13 residues. The CDR3 is CASSEGHPNTPGF. CDR3 in DNA: TGTGCCAGCAGTGAGGGACACCCTAACACCCCGGGCTTC.

This clonotype has at least ten counts. J is TRBJ1-1 and V is TRBV19; D is undetermined. Germline values: CDR1 LNHDA, CDR2 SQIVND (reference sequence). V shed 3 bases and J shed 0 bases, with 5 bases lying between them. CDR3 length: 13 residues. DNA of the CDR3: TGTGCCAGTAGTATCCAACTGAACACTGAAGCTTTCTTT. This encodes CASSIQLNTEAFF.

J is TRBJ2-5 and V is TRBV27, with D tentatively TRBD2 (6 bases). This CDR3 spans 14 amino acids. CDR1 is MNHEY, CDR2 SMNVEV, per germline (reference sequence). The ends were cut back, 5 bases at V and 4 bases at J, with 14 bases in the middle. This CDR3 is CASSLREGRETQYF. DNA for the CDR3: TGTGCCAGCAGTCTGCGGGAAGGGCGAGAGACCCAGTACTTC.

This clonotype was observed once. The chain has TRBV6-1 and TRBJ2-2, with 7 bases lining up with TRBD2. Looked up from germline, CDR1 is MNHNS and CDR2 is SASEGT. With V trimmed by 7 bases and J by 5 bases, 10 bases remained unmatched. The CDR3 runs to 15 residues. CDR3 amino acids: CASIDLGLMTGELFF. The CDR3 coding sequence is TGTGCCAGCATCGACCTGGGACTAATGACCGGGGAGCTGTTTTTT.

V usage is TRBV28 and J usage is TRBJ2-5, with D tentatively TRBD1 or TRBD2 (5 bases each). Germline lookup yields CDR1 MDHEN and CDR2 SYDVKM. The CDR3 spans 14 residues. V shed 6 bases and J shed 7 bases, with 18 bases lying between them. The CDR3 here is CASRSDREGVTQYF. In nucleotides, the CDR3 is TGTGCCAGCAGATCAGACAGAGAGGGAGTGACCCAGTACTTC.

This clonotype was observed at least ten times. The chain uses TRBV12-3 or TRBV12-4 and TRBJ2-1; possibly TRBD1 or TRBD2 for D (5 bases each). V gave up 5 bases and J gave up 9 bases, with 20 bases separating them. The CDR3 is 15 amino acids. The CDR3 loop is CASSTNLIEGPEQFF. CDR3 DNA: TGTGCCAGCAGTACCAATCTGATTGAGGGACCTGAGCAGTTCTTC.

This clonotype has just a few counts. The V gene is TRBV2, the J gene TRBJ2-5; 10 positions match TRBD2. Looked up from germline, CDR1 is SNHLY and CDR2 is FYNNEI. The CDR3 is made up of 16 amino acids. The ends lost 5 bases at V and 4 bases at J; junction bases unmatched: 10. CDR3 protein: CASSYGRTSGGETQYF. The CDR3, as DNA: TGTGCCAGCAGTTACGGGCGGACTAGCGGTGGAGAGACCCAGTACTTC.

On this clonotype itself: Possible read error: a much larger clone is one base away. The rearrangement uses TRBV20-1 and TRBJ2-3; no firm D call. Germline V CDR1 and CDR2: DFQATT, SNEGSKA (reference sequence). Trimming shortened V by 6 bases and J by 2 bases, and 12 bases separated the two germline ends. This CDR3 contains 13 residues. The CDR3: CSAHSSITDTQYF. For the CDR3, the DNA is TGCAGTGCCCACTCCTCGATCACAGATACGCAGTATTTT.

The CDR3 bases are TGTGCCAGCAGTTCCCCCGGCAGGGGGCAAGAGACCCAGTACTTC. Its translation is CASSSPGRGQETQYF. J is TRBJ2-5 and V is TRBV12-3 or TRBV12-4; TRBD1 matches 7 bases. This CDR3 is built from 15 residues. Germline trimming cut 4 bases from V and 2 bases from J; bases unmatched to any gene: 7.

This clonotype showed up many times. Written as DNA, the CDR3 is TGTGCCTGCCTACAGGGTGGCTCCTACGAGCAGTACTTC. Encoded protein: CACLQGGSYEQYF. The J gene is TRBJ2-7, the V gene TRBV28; D might be TRBD1 (6 bases). Trimming cost V 11 bases and J 0 bases, with 14 bases left between them. The germline V gene encodes CDR1 MDHEN and CDR2 SYDVKM. The CDR3 has 13 residues.

This clonotype was observed at least ten times. One end of the junction is discordant with germline, which a read error may explain. The V call is TRBV6-4, the J call TRBJ2-7, with TRBD2 matching over 8 bases. This CDR3 is built from 18 residues. In germline, CDR1 is MRHNA, CDR2 SNTAGT. The CDR3 bases are TGTGCCAGCAGGGACTTCAGCGGGAGCCGGGTAACCGGGTACGAGCAGTACTTC. Translating gives CASRDFSGSRVTGYEQYF.

In this sample, this clonotype turned up many times. The chain joins TRBV7-2 to TRBJ1-1; a weak D match, TRBD1 (6 bases). This CDR3 contains 13 residues. Trimming removed 1 base at V and 8 bases at J, with 11 bases between. CDR1 and CDR2 (germline): SGHTA, FQGNSA. This chain's CDR3 is CASSLGAGVEAFF. The CDR3, as DNA: TGTGCCAGCAGCTTAGGGGCAGGGGTAGAAGCTTTCTTT.

This clonotype is a singleton in its sample. The chain's CDR3 is CASSLTDRVTEAFF. In DNA form, the CDR3 reads TGTGCCAGCAGTTTAACTGACAGGGTCACTGAAGCTTTCTTT. V and J are TRBV28 and TRBJ1-1; TRBD1 matches 7 bases. The V gene's germline CDR1 is MDHEN and CDR2 SYDVKM. The ends lost 2 bases at V and 4 bases at J; junction bases unmatched: 4. The CDR3 has 14 residues. Based on the CDR3 plus reference TRBV28 and TRBJ1-1, the full variable domain is DVKVTQSSRYLVKRTGEKVFLECVQDMDHENMFWYRQDPGLGLRLIYFSYDVKMKEKGDIPEGYSVSREKKERFSLILESASTNQTSMYLCASSLTDRVTEAFFGQGTRLTVV.

This clonotype was detected ten times or more. Lacking the conserved final phenylalanine or tryptophan, this CDR3 likely reflects a read error. The chain couples TRBV6-2 or TRBV6-3 to TRBJ2-7; 10 nucleotides agree with TRBD2. CDR1 and CDR2 (germline): MNHEY, SVGEGT. This CDR3 region has 14 residues. V lost 6 bases to trimming and J lost 1 base; unmatched junction nucleotides: 3. Written as DNA, the CDR3 is TGTGCCAGCAGCCGGACTAGCGGATCCTACGAGCAGTACTCC. As protein: CASSRTSGSYEQYS.

This clonotype occurred many times. This rearrangement joins TRBV28 to TRBJ1-2; TRBD1 aligns across 8 bases. With 6 bases clipped from V and 7 bases from J, the junction kept 10 bases outside the gene matches. The CDR3 sequence is 14 residues long. The germline V gene encodes CDR1 MDHEN and CDR2 SYDVKM. The CDR3 DNA follows: TGTGCCAGCAGGGCAACGGGACAGGCCCTTGGCTACACCTTC. Its translation is CASRATGQALGYTF.

As regards this clonotype: The junction departs from germline at one end; a sequencing error may be responsible. The V and J genes are TRBV6-2 or TRBV6-3 and TRBJ1-1, with D hard to call. The CDR3 is made up of 11 amino acids. Looked up from germline, CDR1 is MNHEY and CDR2 is SVGEGT. CDR3 DNA sequence: TGTGCCAGCAGCCCTGGACTCCGAGCTTTCTTC. Amino acid sequence: CASSPGLRAFF.

This rearrangement joins TRBV6-1 to TRBJ1-2, with TRBD1 matching 7 bases. CDR3 length equals 14 residues. V lost 7 bases to trimming and J lost 2 bases; unmatched junction nucleotides: 7. CDR1 and CDR2 from the germline V gene are MNHNS and SASEGT. In DNA form, the CDR3 reads TGTGCCAGCACCCTAGACAGGGCGAACTATGGCTACACCTTC. Translated: CASTLDRANYGYTF.

This clonotype was seen repeatedly, ten times or more. The V and J genes are TRBV5-1 and TRBJ2-7; 7 bases align to TRBD2. CDR3 length equals 13 residues. The germline V gene has CDR1 SGHRS and CDR2 YFSETQ. With 3 bases clipped from V and 2 bases from J, the junction kept 2 bases outside the gene matches. DNA of the CDR3: TGCGCCAGCAGCTCTAGCGGAGCCTACGAGCAGTACTTC. Translated, it gives CASSSSGAYEQYF.

This clonotype was seen ten or more times. V usage is TRBV28 and J usage is TRBJ2-3, with 7 bases matching TRBD2. Per germline, CDR1 MDHEN and CDR2 SYDVKM. The CDR3 sequence is 15 residues long. Trimming at V came to 5 bases and at J to 1 base, leaving 6 bases not matched to a gene. The CDR3 region has the DNA TGTGCCAGCAGTGGGGGACTACGACGCACAGATACGCAGTATTTT. Translating gives CASSGGLRRTDTQYF.

This clonotype was counted ten times or more. The rearrangement links TRBV7-2 to TRBJ2-5; 11 nucleotides align to TRBD2. CDR3 length: 13 amino acids. V gave up 6 bases and J gave up 5 bases; unmatched junction bases: 2. Germline V gene data show CDR1 as SGHTA and CDR2 as FQGNSA. CDR3 residues: CASRLAGDETQYF. CDR3 DNA: TGTGCCAGCAGACTAGCGGGAGATGAGACCCAGTACTTC.

This clonotype was seen at least ten times. V and J are TRBV7-8 and TRBJ1-1, with unresolved D. Trimming removed 0 bases from V and 2 bases from J, with 7 bases in between. Germline V CDR1 and CDR2: SGHVS, FQNEAQ. The CDR3 length is 14 residues. The CDR3 nucleotides read TGTGCCAGCAGCTTAGCGGGCCACAACACTGAAGCTTTCTTT. Translating gives CASSLAGHNTEAFF.

The V and J genes are TRBV28 and TRBJ2-7, with a possible D match to TRBD1 (8 bases). Germline V gene lookup returns CDR1 MDHEN and CDR2 SYDVKM. Trimming cost V 5 bases and J 3 bases, with 17 bases left between them. The CDR3 is 15 residues long. The CDR3 region is CASSAGQGLNYEQYF. The CDR3 DNA reads as TGTGCCAGCAGTGCTGGACAGGGACTAAACTACGAGCAGTACTTC.

The V and J genes are TRBV5-4 and TRBJ1-5, with 7 bases identical to TRBD1. Germline V lookup: CDR1 SGHNT, CDR2 YYREEE (reference sequence). The length of the CDR3 is 18 residues. V was clipped by 2 bases and J by 2 bases; unmatched bases: 13. In nucleotides, the CDR3 is TGTGCCAGCAGCTTTGGTGGAGGGGGCCCCCATCGCAATCAGCCCCAGCATTTT. Its protein product is CASSFGGGGPHRNQPQHF.

In this sample, this clonotype turned up many times. The CDR3 nucleotides read TGTGCCAGCAGCACCTCCGGTACTAGCTTATACGAGCAGTACTTC. Amino acids: CASSTSGTSLYEQYF. The V and J genes are TRBV7-2 and TRBJ2-7; D is perhaps TRBD2 (6 bases). Germline V gives CDR1 SGHTA, CDR2 FQGNSA. This CDR3 has 15 amino acids. Trimming took off 5 bases at V and 4 bases at J, with 18 bases between the two ends.

At least ten counts were recorded for this clonotype. The chain links TRBV4-3 to TRBJ1-6, with D uncertain. The CDR3 is 18 residues long. V was shortened by 0 bases and J by 2 bases, with 14 bases between the two germline ends. CDR1 and CDR2 from the germline V gene are LGHNA and YSLEER. The CDR3 bases are TGCGCCAGCAGCCAAGAGGCAGCTAAAGGAACCTATAATTCACCCCTCCACTTT. Translating it yields CASSQEAAKGTYNSPLHF.

V usage is TRBV2 and J usage is TRBJ2-7; D may correspond to TRBD1 or TRBD2 (5 bases each). The germline CDR1 and CDR2 sequences are SNHLY and FYNNEI. The CDR3 has 16 residues. The V and J ends lost 1 base and 6 bases respectively, with 19 bases between them. The CDR3 coding sequence is TGTGCCAGCAGTGAAGGGGGGTACGGCCGAAGGGGCGAGCAGTACTTC. This encodes CASSEGGYGRRGEQYF.

This clonotype was picked up many times. The chain couples TRBV24-1 to TRBJ2-5; D is uncertain. Trimming cost V 3 bases and J 5 bases, with 12 bases left between them. Germline V gives CDR1 KGHDR, CDR2 SFDVKD. The CDR3 has 14 residues. Here the CDR3 DNA reads TGTGCCACCAGTGATCCGACCGGACCGGAGACCCAGTACTTC. It is translated as CATSDPTGPETQYF.

The V call is TRBV28, the J call TRBJ2-7; D is possibly TRBD2 (6 bases). This CDR3 has 14 amino acids. V lost 8 bases to trimming and J lost 1 base, with 15 bases between them. Per the germline V gene, CDR1 is MDHEN and CDR2 is SYDVKM. The DNA of the CDR3 is TGTGCCAGCGGCCAGCGGCGGGGTTCCTACGAGCAGTACTTC. This encodes CASGQRRGSYEQYF. The full variable domain, completed using reference TRBV28 and TRBJ2-7, is DVKVTQSSRYLVKRTGEKVFLECVQDMDHENMFWYRQDPGLGLRLIYFSYDVKMKEKGDIPEGYSVSREKKERFSLILESASTNQTSMYLCASGQRRGSYEQYFGPGTRLTVT.

This clonotype has a count of ten or more. The chain links TRBV19 to TRBJ1-2; 7 nucleotides agree with TRBD1. The CDR3 is 14 amino acids. Germline V lookup: CDR1 LNHDA, CDR2 SQIVND (reference sequence). V gave up 0 bases and J gave up 7 bases; unmatched junction bases: 5. The CDR3: CASSIETGDGGYTF. DNA for the CDR3: TGTGCCAGTAGTATAGAAACAGGGGATGGTGGCTACACCTTC.